The source of this TCR beta chain is a study of blood T cell repertoires in COVID-19. Study-wide context: Acute-phase and convalescent COVID-19 samples originated in the United States, Italy and Spain. PBMCs, B-cell-depleted T cells, or T cells were the source of the cDNA or gDNA that made up the material.

Under the authors' procedure: Amplification of reference gene primers provided the estimated nucleated cell counts. Sequenced by immunoSEQ multiplex PCR; TCRdb stores in-frame clones only, minus some. That table furnishes V, J and clone size, whereas the DNA furnished D and trimming. This sample has fewer than 50,000 clones, with roughly 82% found just once. CDR3 length equals 17 residues. Germline V gives CDR1 MDHEN, CDR2 SYDVKM. J lost 4 bases, V lost 5 bases, and 12 bases had no gene match. The chain couples TRBV28 to TRBJ2-3; 10 positions match TRBD2. The sample consisted of peripheral blood. The receptor's source is a human donor in a cohort sampled during active COVID-19. CDR3 sequence reads: CASSRETGTSVADTQYF. CDR3 DNA: TGTGCCAGCAGTCGTGAAACGGGGACTAGCGTGGCAGATACGCAGTATTTT. Full variable domain (missing parts from reference TRBV28 and TRBJ2-3): DVKVTQSSRYLVKRTGEKVFLECVQDMDHENMFWYRQDPGLGLRLIYFSYDVKMKEKGDIPEGYSVSREKKERFSLILESASTNQTSMYLCASSRETGTSVADTQYFGPGTRLTVL.